The next 32 T cell receptor beta chains were all read from a single sample in a study of T cells in Graves' hyperthyroidism and ophthalmopathy. Using RNA transcripts as the source, TCR beta CDR3 regions were amplified. When the TCR CDR3 underwent first-round RT-PCR, the HTBI primer set was used. TCRdb reanalysed the multiplex PCR reads using MiXCR and keeps one entry per CDR3 protein. The top ten clones hold 10% to 15% of a sample with over 200,000 distinct CDR3 sequences, less than 15% of them seen once. Specimen: blood. The receptors here all came from a woman in her thirties or forties with Graves' hyperthyroidism that later progressed to Graves' ophthalmopathy.

The DNA of the CDR3 is TGTGCCAGCAGTCAACTCGGGACAGGGGACGAGCAGTACTTC. This codes for CASSQLGTGDEQYF. This chain connects TRBV28 to TRBJ2-7; 10 positions match TRBD1. CDR1 and CDR2 (germline): MDHEN, SYDVKM. V dropped 5 bases and J dropped 5; count of bases not matched to a gene: 6. This CDR3 spans 14 amino acids.

V and J are TRBV4-1 and TRBJ2-1; the D is unclear. The CDR3 sequence is 15 residues long. CDR1 MGHRA and CDR2 YSYEKL come from the germline V gene. With 0 bases removed from V and 4 bases from J, the gap between germline ends came to 10 bases. DNA for the CDR3: TGCGCCAGCAGCCAAGATAAATTCCCTTACAATGAGCAGTTCTTC. Protein product: CASSQDKFPYNEQFF.

This clonotype has at least ten counts. The chain's CDR3 is CASSFLSPLGNTEAFF. The CDR3 DNA follows: TGTGCCAGCAGTTTTTTGTCTCCGCTGGGGAACACTGAAGCTTTCTTT. The chain is built from TRBV28 and TRBJ1-1; D remains ambiguous. CDR1 and CDR2 from the germline V gene are MDHEN and SYDVKM. The CDR3 covers 16 residues. Trimming cost V 3 bases and J 1 base, with 15 bases left between them.

This clonotype was seen at least ten times. The rearrangement uses TRBV12-3 or TRBV12-4 and TRBJ2-2; unclear D gene. The CDR3 contains 14 residues. The V and J ends lost 1 base and 4 bases respectively, with 7 bases between them. CDR3 amino acids: CASSLVRSTGELFF. The CDR3 bases are TGTGCCAGCAGTTTAGTCAGGAGCACCGGGGAGCTGTTTTTT.

The rearrangement uses TRBV7-2 and TRBJ1-1; the D gene is possibly TRBD1 (5 bases). Per germline, CDR1 SGHTA and CDR2 FQGNSA. V was clipped by 6 bases and J by 4 bases, with 18 bases between them. The CDR3 covers 15 residues. The CDR3 reads CASRPDLGESTEAFF. DNA of the CDR3: TGTGCCAGCAGACCTGATTTGGGGGAATCCACTGAAGCTTTCTTT.

This rearrangement joins TRBV6-1 to TRBJ1-2; D remains unclear. The germline V gene encodes CDR1 MNHNS and CDR2 SASEGT. This CDR3 contains 14 residues. Deletions cut 4 bases from V and 4 bases from J, with 13 bases between. CDR3 region: CASSVIVGAYGYTF. The DNA of the CDR3 is TGTGCCAGCAGTGTAATTGTCGGAGCCTATGGCTACACCTTC.

The rearrangement uses TRBV11-2 and TRBJ2-3; 13 nucleotides align to TRBD2. From germline, CDR1 is SGHAT and CDR2 FQNNGV. The CDR3 consists of 16 residues. The V segment lost 3 bases and the J segment 7 bases; nucleotides outside the gene matches: 7. This CDR3 is CASSLWTSGSLNTQYF. DNA of the CDR3: TGTGCCAGCAGCTTGTGGACTAGCGGGAGTCTAAATACGCAGTATTTT.

V gene TRBV6-1 combines with J gene TRBJ1-3; a possible D gene is TRBD1 (5 bases). CDR1 is MNHNS and CDR2 is SASEGT in the germline V gene. The V end lost 6 bases, the J end lost 2 bases, and 14 bases lay between the germline ends. This CDR3 spans 15 amino acids. The CDR3 DNA is TGTGCCAGCAGAGGGGCGGCTAGAGCTGGAAACACCATATATTTT. Translating gives CASRGAARAGNTIYF.

The chain carries TRBV4-1 and TRBJ2-2, with TRBD2 matching 12 bases. The ends lost 1 base at V and 6 bases at J; junction bases unmatched: 6. The germline CDR1 and CDR2 sequences are MGHRA and YSYEKL. CDR3 size: 17 residues. The CDR3 nucleotides read TGCGCCAGCAGCCAAGTAGCTAGCGGGAGGGCGGCCGGGGAGCTGTTTTTT. Translated: CASSQVASGRAAGELFF.

Ten or more counts support this clonotype. The V and J genes are TRBV7-8 and TRBJ1-1, with unresolved D. Germline CDR1 and CDR2: SGHVS and FQNEAQ. Trimming shortened V by 1 base and J by 3 bases, and 12 bases separated the two germline ends. The length of the CDR3 is 15 residues. The chain's CDR3 is CASSLDSPGDTEAFF. In DNA form, the CDR3 reads TGTGCCAGCAGCTTAGACAGCCCTGGGGACACTGAAGCTTTCTTT.

In this sample, this clonotype turned up many times. The V and J genes are TRBV29-1 and TRBJ2-1; 9 positions match TRBD1. The junction had 7 bases not matched to a gene; V was cut back by 7 bases and J by 6 bases. The CDR3 runs 13 residues. CDR1 SQVTM and CDR2 ANQGSEA come from the germline V gene. The CDR3 sequence: CSADRGAGNEQFF. CDR3 in DNA: TGCAGCGCGGACAGGGGAGCGGGCAATGAGCAGTTCTTC.

This clonotype has at least ten counts. V is TRBV5-1 and J is TRBJ2-5; D is uncertain. The CDR3 is 14 residues long. Trimming pared 0 bases from V and 1 base from J, leaving 7 bases between. Germline CDR1 SGHRS, CDR2 YFSETQ. The CDR3 loop reads CASSLAVFQETQYF. For the CDR3, the DNA is TGCGCCAGCAGCTTGGCAGTTTTCCAAGAGACCCAGTACTTC.

This clonotype came up many times. The genes are TRBV30 and TRBJ1-5, with unresolved D. The CDR3 consists of 13 residues. V dropped 4 bases and J dropped 0 bases, with 7 bases sitting between them. Germline-derived CDR1 and CDR2 are GTSNPN and SVGIG (reference sequence). This CDR3 reads CAWNGDSNQPQHF. In nucleotides, the CDR3 is TGTGCCTGGAACGGGGATAGCAATCAGCCCCAGCATTTT.

This clonotype was seen ten or more times. V gene TRBV11-1 combines with J gene TRBJ2-1; perhaps TRBD1 as D (5 bases). The CDR3 loop spans 14 amino acids. Between the trimmed V and J ends, which lost 5 bases and 2 bases, there was a span of 10 bases. The germline CDR1 and CDR2 sequences are SGHAT and FQDESV (reference sequence). The CDR3 DNA is TGTGCCAGCAGCCAGACAGTCCCCTACAATGAGCAGTTCTTC. Translation gives CASSQTVPYNEQFF.

The chain employs TRBV7-6 and TRBJ2-1; D not resolved. V lost 2 bases and J 6 bases, leaving 5 bases between the germline ends. There are 12 residues in the CDR3. The germline CDR1 and CDR2 sequences are SGHVS and FNYEAQ. CDR3 in DNA: TGTGCCAGCAGCTTATTTGGCAATGAGCAGTTCTTC. This translates into CASSLFGNEQFF. Complete variable domain (other parts from reference TRBV7-6 and TRBJ2-1): GAGVSQSPRYKVTKRGQDVALRCDPISGHVSLYWYRQALGQGPEFLTYFNYEAQQDKSGLPNDRFSAERPEGSISTLTIQRTEQRDSAMYRCASSLFGNEQFFGPGTRLTVL.

This clonotype was seen ten or more times. J is TRBJ2-1 and V is TRBV10-2, with TRBD1 matching over 8 bases. Germline CDR1 and CDR2: WSHSY and SAAADI. The length of the CDR3 is 20 residues. V lost 6 bases, J lost 5 bases, and 24 bases stayed unmatched. CDR3 nucleotide sequence: TGCGCCAGCAGCGTACCGTTGACAGGGGAAGCCGTGAATTGGGACAATGAGCAGTTCTTC. It codes for CASSVPLTGEAVNWDNEQFF.

For this clonotype: A read error may be the cause here, since a much bigger clone is one base away. The gene calls are TRBV2 and TRBJ2-7; D is perhaps TRBD1 (6 bases). The CDR3 covers 15 residues. Germline CDR1 SNHLY, CDR2 FYNNEI. As DNA, the CDR3 is TGTGCCAGCAGTGAAGGGACAGTGGGATACTACGAGCAGCACTTC. Translated: CASSEGTVGYYEQHF. Drawing the rest from reference TRBV2 and TRBJ2-7, the complete variable domain is EPEVTQTPSHQVTQMGQEVILRCVPISNHLYFYWYRQILGQKVEFLVSFYNNEISEKSEIFDDQFSVERPDGSNFTLKIRSTKLEDSAMYFCASSEGTVGYYEQHFGPGTRLTVT.

This clonotype was detected many times. This chain connects TRBV12-3 or TRBV12-4 to TRBJ2-3, with 12 bases aligning to TRBD2. CDR3 length: 21 residues. The V segment lost 7 bases and the J segment 2 bases; nucleotides outside the gene matches: 22. This chain's CDR3 is CASTSKPLGMLAGGYTDTQYF. The CDR3 DNA reads TGTGCCAGCACTTCCAAGCCTTTAGGGATGCTAGCGGGAGGGTACACAGATACGCAGTATTTT.

At least ten counts were recorded for this clonotype. The chain couples TRBV9 to TRBJ2-2; maybe TRBD1 (5 bases). Trimming took 4 bases from V and 4 from J, leaving 11 bases between them. The CDR3 covers 14 residues. Germline CDR1 reads SGDLS; CDR2 reads YYNGEE. The CDR3 is CASSLRQLTGELFF. The CDR3 DNA reads as TGTGCCAGCAGCCTCCGACAGCTCACCGGGGAGCTGTTTTTT.

The table lists this clonotype with many counts. V usage is TRBV11-2 and J usage is TRBJ2-7, with 8 bases fitting TRBD1. The CDR3 runs to 14 residues. Germline-derived CDR1 and CDR2 are SGHAT and FQNNGV. V gave up 5 bases and J gave up 3 bases; unmatched junction bases: 6. The CDR3 sequence is CASSALQGVYEQYF. DNA of the CDR3: TGTGCCAGCAGCGCATTACAGGGGGTCTACGAGCAGTACTTC. The full variable domain, rest sourced from reference TRBV11-2 and TRBJ2-7, is EAGVAQSPRYKIIEKRQSVAFWCNPISGHATLYWYQQILGQGPKLLIQFQNNGVVDDSQLPKDRFSAERLKGVDSTLKIQPAKLEDSAVYLCASSALQGVYEQYFGPGTRLTVT.

The chain employs TRBV9 and TRBJ2-7; D possibly corresponds to TRBD1 (6 bases). The CDR3 totals 16 residues. V was trimmed by 5 bases and J by 3 bases, leaving 21 bases between them. Germline assignment: CDR1 SGDLS and CDR2 YYNGEE. CDR3 bases: TGTGCCAGCAGTCTCTATGGGGGCCAATCCATCTACGAGCAGTACTTC. Protein sequence: CASSLYGGQSIYEQYF.

In its sample, this clonotype was seen many times. The V gene is TRBV2, the J gene TRBJ2-5; TRBD2 matches 14 bases. The CDR3 is 19 amino acids. Germline loops: CDR1 SNHLY, CDR2 FYNNEI. After removal of 7 bases from V and 4 bases from J, the junction contained 17 bases not matched to a gene. CDR3 DNA sequence: TGTGCCAGCATTCCCCACCCCCGCGCGGGACTAGCGGGAGCAGAGACCCAGTACTTC. This translates into CASIPHPRAGLAGAETQYF.

This clonotype has ten or more counts. The chain is built from TRBV11-1 and TRBJ2-1, with 11 bases aligning to TRBD2. There are 16 residues in the CDR3. J gave up 10 bases and V 7 bases, and 15 bases lay outside the gene matches. In germline, CDR1 is SGHAT, CDR2 FQDESV (reference sequence). In DNA form, the CDR3 reads TGTGCCAGCACATCTACTAGCGGGAGTTTTATGGGAGAGCAGTTCTTC. As protein: CASTSTSGSFMGEQFF.

On this clonotype: A much larger clone lies a single base off, so this may be a read error. The chain uses TRBV11-2 and TRBJ2-7; TRBD1 matches 9 bases. CDR3 length equals 17 residues. V shed 4 bases, J shed 2 bases, and the junction held 12 bases outside the gene matches. Germline loops: CDR1 SGHAT, CDR2 FQNNGV. The CDR3 DNA reads as TGTGCCAGCAGCTCCCCCCTGGACAGGGGCAGAGCCTACGAGCAGTACTTC. This translates into CASSSPLDRGRAYEQYF.

This clonotype was found many times. The J gene is TRBJ1-2, the V gene TRBV18; the match to TRBD1 covers 10 bases. The CDR3 is made up of 13 amino acids. The V gene's germline CDR1 is KGHSH and CDR2 LQKENI. Germline trimming cut 6 bases from V and 10 bases from J; bases unmatched to any gene: 8. The chain's CDR3 is CASSSGTGADYTF. CDR3 nucleotide sequence: TGTGCCAGCTCTTCCGGGACAGGGGCGGACTACACCTTC.

This clonotype showed up just a few times. The chain carries TRBV6-2 or TRBV6-3 and TRBJ2-5; 12 bases fit TRBD2. Trimming removed 6 bases from V and 7 bases from J; junction bases left unmatched: 21. The CDR3 is 19 amino acids. The germline V gene encodes CDR1 MNHEY and CDR2 SVGEGT. As DNA, the CDR3 is TGTGCCAGCAGCTCCTCTAGCGGGAGGGCCCTCTCGTTGGGAGGGACCCAGTACTTC. Residues: CASSSSSGRALSLGGTQYF.

This clonotype occurred many times. This rearrangement joins TRBV11-2 to TRBJ2-1; no firm D call. Germline V gene sequence: CDR1 SGHAT, CDR2 FQNNGV. Trimming took off 0 bases at V and 3 bases at J, with 6 bases between the two ends. CDR3 length: 14 residues. CDR3 DNA: TGTGCCAGCAGCTTAGATAGAATCTACAATGAGCAGTTCTTC. Its translation is CASSLDRIYNEQFF.

Remarks on this clonotype: One base away lies a much larger clone, so this may be a sequencing read error. The genes are TRBV20-1 and TRBJ2-7; possibly TRBD1 or TRBD2 for D (5 bases each). From germline, CDR1 is DFQATT and CDR2 SNEGSKA (reference sequence). The V end was cut by 0 bases, the J end by 8 bases, with 23 bases between. The CDR3 is made up of 16 amino acids. The CDR3 DNA sequence: TGCAGTGCTAGAGACAAGCTAGCAAGGGGCCTTTTTCAGCAGTACTTC. Its protein product is CSARDKLARGLFQQYF.

This clonotype was detected many times. The rearrangement links TRBV28 to TRBJ1-4, with 8 nucleotides matching TRBD1. J gave up 0 bases and V 4 bases, and 4 bases lay outside the gene matches. The CDR3 contains 16 residues. Germline V gives CDR1 MDHEN, CDR2 SYDVKM. The CDR3 loop is CASSWTGQATNEKLFF. Here the CDR3 DNA reads TGTGCCAGCAGTTGGACAGGGCAGGCAACTAATGAAAAACTGTTTTTT. The complete variable domain, with remaining parts taken from reference TRBV28 and TRBJ1-4, reads DVKVTQSSRYLVKRTGEKVFLECVQDMDHENMFWYRQDPGLGLRLIYFSYDVKMKEKGDIPEGYSVSREKKERFSLILESASTNQTSMYLCASSWTGQATNEKLFFGSGTQLSVL.

As concerns this clonotype: A read error is possible here, since a much larger clone lies one base away. The V call is TRBV9, the J call TRBJ2-3; possibly TRBD1 or TRBD2 for D (5 bases each). Germline-derived CDR1 and CDR2 are SGDLS and YYNGEE. The V and J ends lost 0 bases and 1 base respectively, with 12 bases between them. The CDR3 extends over 16 amino acids. As DNA, the CDR3 is TGTGCCAGCAGCGTAGCTGCTAGCAGGGGCACAGATACGCAGTATTTT. Amino acid sequence: CASSVAASRGTDTQYF.

In its sample, this clonotype was seen many times. The rearrangement links TRBV28 to TRBJ2-5; 13 bases line up with TRBD2. The J segment lost 5 bases and the V segment lost 6 bases, leaving 12 bases of the junction unmatched. Germline CDR1 reads MDHEN; CDR2 reads SYDVKM. CDR3 length: 17 residues. The CDR3 DNA reads as TGTGCCAGCAGCCCCCCCGGGACTAGCGGGATGGGGGAGACCCAGTACTTC. Translated, it gives CASSPPGTSGMGETQYF.

This clonotype was observed at least ten times. This chain connects TRBV27 to TRBJ2-5, with TRBD1 as a possible D gene (6 bases). The V gene's germline CDR1 is MNHEY and CDR2 SMNVEV (reference sequence). The germline V and J ends were trimmed by 1 base and 0 bases, with 12 bases remaining between them. This CDR3 has 16 residues. CDR3: CASSLWGPPYQETQYF. DNA for the CDR3: TGTGCCAGCAGTTTATGGGGGCCCCCGTACCAAGAGACCCAGTACTTC.